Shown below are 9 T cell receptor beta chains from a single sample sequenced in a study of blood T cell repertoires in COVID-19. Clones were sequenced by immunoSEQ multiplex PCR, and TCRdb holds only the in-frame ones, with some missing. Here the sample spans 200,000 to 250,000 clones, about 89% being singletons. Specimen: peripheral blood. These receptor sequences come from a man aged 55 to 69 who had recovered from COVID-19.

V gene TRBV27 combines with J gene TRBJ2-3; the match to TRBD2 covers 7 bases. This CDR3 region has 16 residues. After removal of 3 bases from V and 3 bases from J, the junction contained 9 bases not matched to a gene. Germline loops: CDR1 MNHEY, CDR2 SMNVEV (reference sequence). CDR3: CASSFQRGSGTDTQYF. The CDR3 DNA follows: TGTGCCAGCAGTTTTCAGCGGGGATCTGGGACAGATACGCAGTATTTT.

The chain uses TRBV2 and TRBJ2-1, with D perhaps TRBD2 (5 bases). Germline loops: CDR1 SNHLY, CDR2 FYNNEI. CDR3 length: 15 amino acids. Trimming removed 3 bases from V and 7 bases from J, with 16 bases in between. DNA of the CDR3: TGTGCCAGCAGTGATCGCCTAGCCTTTAAAAATGAGCAGTTCTTC. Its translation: CASSDRLAFKNEQFF.

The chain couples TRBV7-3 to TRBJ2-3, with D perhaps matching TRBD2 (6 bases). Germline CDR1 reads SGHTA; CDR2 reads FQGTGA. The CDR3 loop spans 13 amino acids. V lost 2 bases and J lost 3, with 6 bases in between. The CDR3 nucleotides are TGTGCCAGCAGCTTAGGGGGGACAGATACGCAGTATTTT. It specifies CASSLGGTDTQYF. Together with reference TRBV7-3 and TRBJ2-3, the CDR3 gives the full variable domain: GAGVSQTPSNKVTEKGKYVELRCDPISGHTALYWYRQSLGQGPEFLIYFQGTGAADDSGLPNDRFFAVRPEGSVSTLKIQRTERGDSAVYLCASSLGGTDTQYFGPGTRLTVL.

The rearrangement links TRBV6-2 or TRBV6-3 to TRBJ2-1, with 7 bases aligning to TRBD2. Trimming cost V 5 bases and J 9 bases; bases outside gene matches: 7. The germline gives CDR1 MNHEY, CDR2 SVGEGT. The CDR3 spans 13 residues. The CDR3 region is CASSGRLAGEQFF. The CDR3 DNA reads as TGTGCCAGCAGTGGTCGACTAGCAGGTGAGCAGTTCTTC.

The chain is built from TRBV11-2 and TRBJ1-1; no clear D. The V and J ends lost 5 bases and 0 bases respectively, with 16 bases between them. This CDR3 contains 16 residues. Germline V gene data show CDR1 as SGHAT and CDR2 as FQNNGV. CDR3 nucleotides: TGTGCCAGCAGCCCTTGGGAGGTACAATTGAACACTGAAGCTTTCTTT. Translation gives CASSPWEVQLNTEAFF.

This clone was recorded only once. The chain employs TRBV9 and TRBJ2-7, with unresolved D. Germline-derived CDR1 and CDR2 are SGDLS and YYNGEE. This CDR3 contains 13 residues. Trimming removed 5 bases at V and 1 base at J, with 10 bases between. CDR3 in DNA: TGTGCCAGCAGTGCGGTCCCATCCTACGAGCAGTACTTC. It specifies CASSAVPSYEQYF.

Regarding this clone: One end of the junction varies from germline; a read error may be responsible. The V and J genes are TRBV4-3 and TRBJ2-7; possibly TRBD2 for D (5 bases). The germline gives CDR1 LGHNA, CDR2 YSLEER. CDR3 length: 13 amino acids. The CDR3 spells CASSQGPGNEQYF. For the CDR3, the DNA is TGCGCCAGCAGTCAAGGGCCGGGGAACGAGCAGTACTTT.

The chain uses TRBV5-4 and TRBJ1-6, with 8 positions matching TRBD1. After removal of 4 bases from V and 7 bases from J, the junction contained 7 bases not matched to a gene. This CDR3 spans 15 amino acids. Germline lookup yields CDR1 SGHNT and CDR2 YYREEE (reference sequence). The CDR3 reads CASSAGQGGNSPLHF. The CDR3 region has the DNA TGTGCCAGCAGCGCCGGACAGGGAGGAAATTCACCCCTCCACTTT.

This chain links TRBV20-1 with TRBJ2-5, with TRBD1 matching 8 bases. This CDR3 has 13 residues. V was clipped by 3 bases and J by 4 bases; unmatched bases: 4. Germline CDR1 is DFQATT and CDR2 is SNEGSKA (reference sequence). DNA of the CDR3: TGCAGTGCTAGTCCCAGGGGGCGAGAGACCCAGTACTTC. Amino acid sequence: CSASPRGRETQYF.